This TCR beta chain was sequenced during a study of T-cell reconstitution after alpha-beta-depleted transplantation in children. Whole-study findings and limits: Newly produced T cells mostly provided counts and TCRbeta diversity after one year, as hyperexpanded clones declined. Surviving recipient T cells and thymic progenitors produced the high day-60 TCRbeta diversity seen in some patients. Expanded graft clones numbering several hundred reportedly gave rise to alpha-beta T cells about two months after transplant.

This sample's TCRbeta library carried unique molecular identifier barcodes. Using its own MiXCR run on the PCR reads, TCRdb lists one record per CDR3 protein. The sample records almost 600,000 distinct CDR3 sequences, roughly a quarter being singletons. V gave up 3 bases and J gave up 8 bases; unmatched junction bases: 9. This CDR3 region has 15 residues. Germline values: CDR1 SGHTA, CDR2 FQGNSA. This clonotype was found a few times. Its antigen is not known. This receptor was taken from a boy under two years old with Wiskott-Aldrich syndrome, due to receive a stem cell transplant. Material: PBMCs, obtained before TCRalphabeta/CD19-depleted stem cell transplant. V is TRBV7-2 and J is TRBJ2-1; TRBD2 aligns across 8 bases. Here the CDR3 reads CASSFRREAWDEQFF. CDR3 bases: TGTGCCAGCAGCTTTCGGCGGGAGGCGTGGGATGAGCAGTTCTTC.